This T cell receptor beta chain was identified in a study of blood T cell repertoires in COVID-19. Whole-study context: COVID-19 samples collected from the United States, Italy and Spain covered acute and convalescent phases. The cDNA or gDNA used as material had been derived from T cells, B-cell-depleted T cells, or PBMCs.

As originally analysed: Estimation of nucleated cell counts relied on the amplification of reference gene primers. Only in-frame clones appear in the TCRdb table, and some are missing; sequencing was by immunoSEQ multiplex PCR. The V and J calls and the clone size are those of that table, but D and trimming were determined from the DNA. The table lists fewer than 300,000 clones, approximately 77% of them singletons. Germline V gene lookup returns CDR1 MDHEN and CDR2 SYDVKM. V lost 7 bases to trimming and J lost 0 bases; unmatched junction nucleotides: 12. This CDR3 contains 18 residues. This clone was seen a handful of times.

Sequences were obtained from peripheral blood. This chain connects TRBV28 to TRBJ2-6; 7 nucleotides align to TRBD1. This TCR was recovered from a woman under 30 with acute or convalescent COVID-19. In DNA, the CDR3 is TGTGCCAGCACCTATACCGGGACAGCCCGCTCTGGGGCCAACGTCCTGACTTTC. This encodes CASTYTGTARSGANVLTF.